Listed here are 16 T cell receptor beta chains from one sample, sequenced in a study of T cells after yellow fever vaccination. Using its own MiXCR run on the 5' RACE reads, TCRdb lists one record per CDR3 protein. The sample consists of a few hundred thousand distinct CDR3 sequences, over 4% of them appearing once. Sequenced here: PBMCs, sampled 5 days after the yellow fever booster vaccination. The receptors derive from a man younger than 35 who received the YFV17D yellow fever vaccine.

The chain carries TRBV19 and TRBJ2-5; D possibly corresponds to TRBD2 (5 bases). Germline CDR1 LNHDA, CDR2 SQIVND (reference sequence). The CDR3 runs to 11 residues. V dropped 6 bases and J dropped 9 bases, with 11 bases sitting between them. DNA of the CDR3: TGTGCCAGTAGATATAGCGAGGCCCAGTACTTC. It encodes CASRYSEAQYF.

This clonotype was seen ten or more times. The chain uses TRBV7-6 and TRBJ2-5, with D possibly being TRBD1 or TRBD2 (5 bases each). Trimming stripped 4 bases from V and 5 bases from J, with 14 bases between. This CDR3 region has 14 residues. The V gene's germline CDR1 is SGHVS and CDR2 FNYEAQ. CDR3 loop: CASSYPWGGETQYF. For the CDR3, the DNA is TGTGCCAGCAGCTACCCCTGGGGCGGGGAGACCCAGTACTTC.

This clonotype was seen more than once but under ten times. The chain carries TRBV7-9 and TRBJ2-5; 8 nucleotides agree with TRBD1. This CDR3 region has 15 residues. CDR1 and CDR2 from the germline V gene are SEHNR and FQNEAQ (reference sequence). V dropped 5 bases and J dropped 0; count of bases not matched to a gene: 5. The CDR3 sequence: CASSGQGWYQETQYF. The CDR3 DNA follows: TGTGCCAGCAGCGGACAGGGCTGGTACCAAGAGACCCAGTACTTC.

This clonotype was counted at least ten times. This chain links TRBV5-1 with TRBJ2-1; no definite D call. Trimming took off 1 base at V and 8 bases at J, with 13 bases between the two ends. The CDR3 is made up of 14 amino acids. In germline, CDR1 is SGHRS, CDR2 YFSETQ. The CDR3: CASSLLPSGDEQFF. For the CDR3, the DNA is TGCGCCAGCAGCTTGCTGCCGTCTGGTGATGAGCAGTTCTTC.

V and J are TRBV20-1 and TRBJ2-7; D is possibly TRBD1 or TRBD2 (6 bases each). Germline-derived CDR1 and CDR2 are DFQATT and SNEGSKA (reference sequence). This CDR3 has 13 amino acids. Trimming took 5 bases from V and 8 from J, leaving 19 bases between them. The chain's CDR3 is CSAPGGEAAQQYF. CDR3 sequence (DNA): TGCAGTGCTCCCGGGGGCGAGGCGGCCCAGCAGTACTTC.

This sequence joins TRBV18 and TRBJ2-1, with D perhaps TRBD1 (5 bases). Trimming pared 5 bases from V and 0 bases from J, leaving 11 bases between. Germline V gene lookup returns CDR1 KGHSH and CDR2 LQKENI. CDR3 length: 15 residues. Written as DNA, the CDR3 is TGTGCCAGCTCAAGCGCAGGGTCCTCCTACAATGAGCAGTTCTTC. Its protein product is CASSSAGSSYNEQFF. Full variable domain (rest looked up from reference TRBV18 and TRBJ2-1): NAGVMQNPRHLVRRRGQEARLRCSPMKGHSHVYWYRQLPEEGLKFMVYLQKENIIDESGMPKERFSAEFPKEGPSILRIQQVVRGDSAAYFCASSSAGSSYNEQFFGPGTRLTVL.

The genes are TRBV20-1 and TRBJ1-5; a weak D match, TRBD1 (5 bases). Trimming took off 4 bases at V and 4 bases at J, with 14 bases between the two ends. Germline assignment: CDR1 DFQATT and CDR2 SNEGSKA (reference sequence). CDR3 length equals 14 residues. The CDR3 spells CSATWRGGNQPQHF. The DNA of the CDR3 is TGCAGTGCTACCTGGAGGGGTGGAAATCAGCCCCAGCATTTT.

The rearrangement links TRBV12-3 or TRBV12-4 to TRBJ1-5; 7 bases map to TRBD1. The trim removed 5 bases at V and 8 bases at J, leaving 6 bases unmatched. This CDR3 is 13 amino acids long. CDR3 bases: TGTGCCAGCAGTAGACAGGGAAGTGAGCCCCAGCATTTT. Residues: CASSRQGSEPQHF.

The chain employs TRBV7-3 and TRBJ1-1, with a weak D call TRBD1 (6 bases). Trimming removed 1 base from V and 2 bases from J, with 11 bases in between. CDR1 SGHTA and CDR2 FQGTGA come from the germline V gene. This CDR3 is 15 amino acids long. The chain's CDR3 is CASSLRLGQNTEAFF. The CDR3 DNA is TGTGCCAGCAGCTTAAGGTTGGGACAAAACACTGAAGCTTTCTTT.

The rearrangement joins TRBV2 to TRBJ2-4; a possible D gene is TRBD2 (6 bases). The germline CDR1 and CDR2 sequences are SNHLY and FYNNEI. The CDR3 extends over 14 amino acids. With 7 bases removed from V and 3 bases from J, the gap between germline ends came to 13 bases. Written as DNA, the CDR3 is TGTGCCAGCATGAGACTAGAAGACAAAAACATTCAGTACTTC. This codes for CASMRLEDKNIQYF.

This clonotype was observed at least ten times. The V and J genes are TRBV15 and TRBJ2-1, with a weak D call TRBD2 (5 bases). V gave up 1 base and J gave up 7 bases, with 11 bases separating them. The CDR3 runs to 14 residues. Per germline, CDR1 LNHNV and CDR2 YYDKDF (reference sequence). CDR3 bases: TGTGCCACCAGCAGAGTGAGGGCTGGGAATGAGCAGTTCTTC. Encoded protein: CATSRVRAGNEQFF.

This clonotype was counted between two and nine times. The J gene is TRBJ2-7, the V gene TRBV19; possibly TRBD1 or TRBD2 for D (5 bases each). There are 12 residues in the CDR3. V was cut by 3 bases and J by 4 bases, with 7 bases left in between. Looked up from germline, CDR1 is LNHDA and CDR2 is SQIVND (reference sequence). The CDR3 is CASSMGEYEQYF. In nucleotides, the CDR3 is TGTGCCAGTAGTATGGGGGAGTACGAGCAGTACTTC.

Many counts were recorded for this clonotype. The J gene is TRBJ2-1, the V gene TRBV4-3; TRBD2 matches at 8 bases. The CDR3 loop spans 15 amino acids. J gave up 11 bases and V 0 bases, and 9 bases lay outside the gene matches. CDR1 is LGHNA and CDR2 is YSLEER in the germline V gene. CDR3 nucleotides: TGCGCCAGCAGCCAAGAGCCAGCGGGGGTATTAAAGCAGTTCTTC. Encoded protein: CASSQEPAGVLKQFF.

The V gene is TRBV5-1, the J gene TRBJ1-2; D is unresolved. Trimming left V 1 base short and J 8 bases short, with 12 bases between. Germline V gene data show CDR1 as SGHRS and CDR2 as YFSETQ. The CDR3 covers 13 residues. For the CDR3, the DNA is TGCGCCAGCAGCTTGTCGGAAACGAGGGGCTACACCTTC. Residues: CASSLSETRGYTF.

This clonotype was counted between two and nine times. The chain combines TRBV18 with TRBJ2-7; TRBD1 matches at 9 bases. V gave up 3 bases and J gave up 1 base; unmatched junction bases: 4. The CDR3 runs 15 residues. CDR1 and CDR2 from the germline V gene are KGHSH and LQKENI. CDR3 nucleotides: TGTGCCAGCTCACCGGCTGGGACAGGGTCCTACGAGCAGTACGTC. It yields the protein CASSPAGTGSYEQYV.

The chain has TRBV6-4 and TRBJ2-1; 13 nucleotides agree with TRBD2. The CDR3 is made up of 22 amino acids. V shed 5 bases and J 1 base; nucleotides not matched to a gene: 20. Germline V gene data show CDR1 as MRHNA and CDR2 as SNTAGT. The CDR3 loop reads CASSLQPLHSTSGGRSYNEQFF. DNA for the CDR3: TGTGCCAGCAGTTTACAACCCCTACACTCGACTAGCGGGGGGCGATCCTACAATGAGCAGTTCTTC.